This T cell receptor beta chain came from a study of T and B cells in COVID-19 patients. About the study: Blood was sampled from COVID-19 patients who were either actively infected or recovered. Critical illness requiring mechanical ventilation or extracorporeal membrane oxygenation affected about 60% of the roughly 20 active-infection patients. Of 20 active-infection patients, approximately 18 carried comorbidities linked to unfavorable COVID-19 outcome. Points from the study as a whole: Of about 2,300 TCR clusters found only in the recovered cohort, 31 had low generation probability.

BIOMED2 TRB-A/B primer pools were used in multiplex TRB PCR. TCRdb reanalysed the multiplex PCR reads using MiXCR and keeps one entry per CDR3 protein. The sample comprises 20,000 to 25,000 distinct CDR3 sequences, about 32% of which are singletons, and 2.5% to 3.5% rests with the top ten. TRB was amplified from around 230-520 ng of blood genomic DNA. On this clonotype: Its antigen remains unidentified.

CDR3 length equals 14 residues. CDR1 is LNHNV, CDR2 YYDKDF, per germline (reference sequence). The V gene end was trimmed by 4 bases and the J gene end by 5 bases; junction bases not matched to a gene: 7. Sequencing input: blood. The TCR comes from a human donor who had recovered from COVID-19. The chain carries TRBV15 and TRBJ2-5; 7 bases fit TRBD1. The CDR3 sequence: CATSTRTGVETQYF. The CDR3 DNA is TGTGCCACCAGCACCCGGACAGGAGTGGAGACCCAGTACTTC.